This note documents a single T cell receptor beta chain sequence. A quantity of 0.5 to 1 ug RNA underwent reverse transcription using random hexamers. Across 54 Vbeta and 13 Jbeta, TCR beta CDR3 was amplified with immunoSEQ multiplex PCR. MiXCR, run by TCRdb on the immunoSEQ multiplex PCR reads, gives a single entry per CDR3 protein. The sample yields 150,000 to 200,000 distinct CDR3 sequences, approximately 95% seen once. CDR1 is SGHVS and CDR2 is FNYEAQ in the germline V gene. This CDR3 comprises 13 residues. The V end was cut by 0 bases, the J end by 2 bases, with 3 bases between. This entry belongs to a study of CD8 T cells in Susac syndrome. TCR beta sequencing was performed on blood CD8+ and CD4+ T cells. CD8+ and CD4+ T cells were negatively isolated; TEMRA cells were FACS-enriched.

Sample: CD4+ T cells from PBMCs. The clonotype comes from a human donor with multiple sclerosis. This rearrangement joins TRBV7-6 to TRBJ2-3; unclear D gene. CDR3 sequence (DNA): TGTGCCAGCAGCTTAGCGAACACAGATACGCAGTATTTT. This codes for CASSLANTDTQYF.